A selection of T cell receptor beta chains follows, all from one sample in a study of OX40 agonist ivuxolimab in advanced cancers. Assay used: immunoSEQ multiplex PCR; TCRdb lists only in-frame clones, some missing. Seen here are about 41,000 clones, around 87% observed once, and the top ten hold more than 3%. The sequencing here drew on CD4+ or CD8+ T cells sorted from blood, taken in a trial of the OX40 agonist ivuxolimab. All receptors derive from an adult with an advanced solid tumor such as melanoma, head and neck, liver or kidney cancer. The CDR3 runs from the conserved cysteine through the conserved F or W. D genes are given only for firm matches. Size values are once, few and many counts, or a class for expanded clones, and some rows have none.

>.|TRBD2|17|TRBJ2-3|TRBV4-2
TGTGCCAGCAGCCTGCGGGAGAACCGAGGTACCACAGATACGCAGTATTTT
CASSLRENRGTTDTQYF
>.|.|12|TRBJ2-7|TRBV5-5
TGTGCCAGGTGGGCGGACAGCCGGGAGCAGTACTTC
CARWADSREQYF
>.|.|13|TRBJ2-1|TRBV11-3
TGTGCCAGCAGCTCCGGGGCCTACAATGAGCAGTTCTTC
CASSSGAYNEQFF
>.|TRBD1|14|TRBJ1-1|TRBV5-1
TGCGCCAGCAGCGGGACAGGAGGTAACACTGAAGCTTTCTTT
CASSGTGGNTEAFF
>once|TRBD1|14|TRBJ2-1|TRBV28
TGTGCCAGCAGTTATGACAGGGGTGATGATGAGCAGTTCTTC
CASSYDRGDDEQFF
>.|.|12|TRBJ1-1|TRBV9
TGTGCCAGCAGCCATCAGGGAAATGAAGCTTTCTTT
CASSHQGNEAFF
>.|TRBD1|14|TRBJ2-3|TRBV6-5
TGTGCCAGCAGTTACGACAGGGATAGAGATACGCAGTATTTT
CASSYDRDRDTQYF
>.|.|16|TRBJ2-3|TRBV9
TGTGCCAGCAGCGCCTCTTTTCGGTTTTCCACAGATACGCAGTATTTT
CASSASFRFSTDTQYF
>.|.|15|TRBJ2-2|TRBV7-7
TGTGCTAGCAGCTTATCCAGGGGTGACACCGGGGAGCTGTTTTTT
CASSLSRGDTGELFF
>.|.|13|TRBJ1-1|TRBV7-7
TGTGCTAGCAGCTTAGCCCTAGGGGCTGAAGCTTTCTTT
CASSLALGAEAFF
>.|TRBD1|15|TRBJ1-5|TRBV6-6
TGTGCCAGCAGTTTGGACGGACAGGGCAATCAGCCCCAGCATTTT
CASSLDGQGNQPQHF
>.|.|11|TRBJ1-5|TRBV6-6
TGTGCCAGCAGTCCAGGACAGCCCCAGCATTTT
CASSPGQPQHF
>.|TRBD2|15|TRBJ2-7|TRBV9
TGTACCAGCAGCCGCCGAGGTAGCGGGAACTACGAGCAGTACTTC
CTSSRRGSGNYEQYF
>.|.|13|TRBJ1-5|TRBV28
TGTGCCAGCAAAGGCCCGGAAAATCAGCCCCAGCATTTT
CASKGPENQPQHF
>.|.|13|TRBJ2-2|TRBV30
TGTGCCTGGACGCGGCAGTACACCGGGGAGCTGTTTTTT
CAWTRQYTGELFF
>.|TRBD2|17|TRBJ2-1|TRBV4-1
TGCGCCAGCAGCCAAGATCTAAGACTAGCGGGAGGCAATGAGCAGTTCTTC
CASSQDLRLAGGNEQFF
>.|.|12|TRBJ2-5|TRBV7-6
TGTGCCAGCAGCTCATTTTTGGAGACCCAGTACTTC
CASSSFLETQYF
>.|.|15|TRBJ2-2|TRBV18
TGTGCCAGCTCACCGGCAGAATTGAACACCGGGGAGCTGTTTTTT
CASSPAELNTGELFF
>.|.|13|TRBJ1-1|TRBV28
TGTGCCAGCAGCACCCCTCTGGGGAGTGAAGCTTTCTTT
CASSTPLGSEAFF
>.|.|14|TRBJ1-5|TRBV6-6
TGTGCCAGCAGCGGGGGTCTTAGCAATCAGCCCCAGCATTTT
CASSGGLSNQPQHF
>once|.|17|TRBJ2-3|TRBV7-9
TGTGCCAGCAGCTTAGCGGGACACGCACGGGTCACAGATACGCAGTATTTT
CASSLAGHARVTDTQYF